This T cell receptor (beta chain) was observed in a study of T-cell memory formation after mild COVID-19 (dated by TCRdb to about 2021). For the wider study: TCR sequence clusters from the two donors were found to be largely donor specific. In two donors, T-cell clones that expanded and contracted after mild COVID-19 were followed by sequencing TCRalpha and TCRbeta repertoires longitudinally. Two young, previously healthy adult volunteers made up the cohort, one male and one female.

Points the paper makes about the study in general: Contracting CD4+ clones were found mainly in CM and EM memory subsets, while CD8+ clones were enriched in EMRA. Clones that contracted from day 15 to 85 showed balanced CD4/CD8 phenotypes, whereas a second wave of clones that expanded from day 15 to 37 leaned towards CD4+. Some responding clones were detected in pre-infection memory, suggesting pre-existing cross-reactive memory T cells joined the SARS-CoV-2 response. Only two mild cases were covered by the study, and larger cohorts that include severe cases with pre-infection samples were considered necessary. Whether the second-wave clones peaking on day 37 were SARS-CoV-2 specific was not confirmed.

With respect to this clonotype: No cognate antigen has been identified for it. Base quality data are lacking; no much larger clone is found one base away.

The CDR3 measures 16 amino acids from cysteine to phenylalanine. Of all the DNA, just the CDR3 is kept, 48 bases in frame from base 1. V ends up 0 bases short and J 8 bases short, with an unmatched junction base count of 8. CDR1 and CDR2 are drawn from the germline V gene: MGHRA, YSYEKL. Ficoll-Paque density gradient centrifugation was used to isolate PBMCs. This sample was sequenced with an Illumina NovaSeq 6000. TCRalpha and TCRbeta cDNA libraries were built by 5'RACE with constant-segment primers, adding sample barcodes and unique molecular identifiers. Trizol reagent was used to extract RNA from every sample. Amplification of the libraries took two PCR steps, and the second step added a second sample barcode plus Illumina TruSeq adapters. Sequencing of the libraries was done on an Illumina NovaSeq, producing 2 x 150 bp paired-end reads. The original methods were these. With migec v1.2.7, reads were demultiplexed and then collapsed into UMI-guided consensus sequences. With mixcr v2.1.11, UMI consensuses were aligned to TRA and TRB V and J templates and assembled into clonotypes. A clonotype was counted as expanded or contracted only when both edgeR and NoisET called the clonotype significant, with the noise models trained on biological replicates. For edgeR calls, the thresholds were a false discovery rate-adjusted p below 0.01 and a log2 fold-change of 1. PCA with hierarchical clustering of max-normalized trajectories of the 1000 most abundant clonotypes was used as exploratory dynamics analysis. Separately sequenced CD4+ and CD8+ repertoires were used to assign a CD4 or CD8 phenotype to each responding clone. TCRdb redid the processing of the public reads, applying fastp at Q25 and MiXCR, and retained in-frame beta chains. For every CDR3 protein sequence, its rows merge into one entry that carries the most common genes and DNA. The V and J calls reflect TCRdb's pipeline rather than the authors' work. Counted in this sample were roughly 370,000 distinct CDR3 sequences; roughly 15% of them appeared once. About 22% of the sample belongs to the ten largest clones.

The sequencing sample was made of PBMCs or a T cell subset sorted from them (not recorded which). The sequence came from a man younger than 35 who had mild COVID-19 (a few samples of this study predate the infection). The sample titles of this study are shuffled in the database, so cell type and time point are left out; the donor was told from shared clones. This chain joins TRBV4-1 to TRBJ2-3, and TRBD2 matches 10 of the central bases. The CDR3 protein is CASSQEVSGGSGTQYF. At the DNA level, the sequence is TGCGCCAGCAGCCAAGAGGTTAGCGGGGGGTCAGGTACGCAGTATTTT.